Reported below is one T cell receptor (beta chain). The PCR had 60 Vbeta and 13 Jbeta primers. Sequencing used immunoSEQ multiplex PCR; TCRdb keeps in-frame clones, though not all of them. The sample lists about 85,000 clones; 65% to 75% were seen once. This sample is part of a study of cytomegalovirus exposure and HLA in healthy donors. The CDR3 runs to 15 residues. V lost 2 bases to trimming and J lost 5 bases; unmatched junction nucleotides: 7. Germline V lookup: CDR1 MNHEY, CDR2 SMNVEV (reference sequence). The chain employs TRBV27 and TRBJ1-2; 8 bases align to TRBD1. This TCR was sampled from a man aged 25 to 40 in good health and CMV-seronegative. The sample taken for sequencing was PBMCs. In DNA, the CDR3 is TGTGCCAGCAGTTTAGACAGGGGTTTAAGTTATGGCTACACCTTC. Encoded protein: CASSLDRGLSYGYTF.